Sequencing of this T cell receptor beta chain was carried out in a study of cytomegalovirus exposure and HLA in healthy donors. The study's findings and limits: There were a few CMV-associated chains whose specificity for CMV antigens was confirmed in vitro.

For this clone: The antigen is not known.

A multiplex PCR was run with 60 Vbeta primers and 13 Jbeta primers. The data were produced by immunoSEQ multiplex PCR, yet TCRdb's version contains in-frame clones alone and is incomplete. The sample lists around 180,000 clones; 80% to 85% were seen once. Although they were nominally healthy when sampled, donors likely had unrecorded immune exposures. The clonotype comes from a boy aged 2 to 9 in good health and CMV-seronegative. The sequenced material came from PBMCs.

The CDR3 spells CASSEGQRNTEAFF. CDR3 nucleotide sequence: TGTGCCAGCAGTGAAGGACAGAGGAACACTGAAGCTTTCTTT. The chain recombines TRBV25-1 with TRBJ1-1; maybe TRBD1 (6 bases). Per the germline V gene, CDR1 is MGHDK and CDR2 is SYGVNS. The CDR3 is made up of 14 amino acids. Trimming removed 2 bases at V and 1 base at J, with 8 bases between.